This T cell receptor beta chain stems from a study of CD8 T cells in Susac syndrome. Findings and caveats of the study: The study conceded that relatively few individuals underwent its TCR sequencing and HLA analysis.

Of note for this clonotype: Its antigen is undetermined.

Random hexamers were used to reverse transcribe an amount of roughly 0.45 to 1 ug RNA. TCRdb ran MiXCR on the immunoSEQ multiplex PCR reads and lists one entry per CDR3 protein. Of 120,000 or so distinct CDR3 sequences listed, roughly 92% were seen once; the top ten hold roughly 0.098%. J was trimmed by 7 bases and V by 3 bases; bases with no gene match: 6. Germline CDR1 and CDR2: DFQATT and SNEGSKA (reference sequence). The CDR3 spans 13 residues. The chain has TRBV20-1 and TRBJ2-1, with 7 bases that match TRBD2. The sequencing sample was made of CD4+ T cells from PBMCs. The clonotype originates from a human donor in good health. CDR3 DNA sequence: TGCAGTGCTAGGGGGACTACGTTGAATGAGCAGTTCTTC. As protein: CSARGTTLNEQFF.